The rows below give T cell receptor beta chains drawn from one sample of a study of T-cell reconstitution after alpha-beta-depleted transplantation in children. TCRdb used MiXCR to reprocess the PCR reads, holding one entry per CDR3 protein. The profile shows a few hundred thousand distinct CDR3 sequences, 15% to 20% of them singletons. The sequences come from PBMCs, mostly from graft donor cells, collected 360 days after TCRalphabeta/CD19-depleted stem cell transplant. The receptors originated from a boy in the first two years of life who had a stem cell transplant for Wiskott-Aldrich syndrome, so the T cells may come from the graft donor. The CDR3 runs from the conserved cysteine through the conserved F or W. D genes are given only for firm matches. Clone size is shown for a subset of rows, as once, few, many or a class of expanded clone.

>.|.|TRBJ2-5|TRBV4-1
CASSLTAVETQYF
TGCGCCAGCAGCCTGACAGCCGTAGAGACCCAGTACTTC
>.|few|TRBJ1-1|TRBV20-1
CSAGPGPHF
TGCAGTGCTGGACCGGGACCTCACTTT
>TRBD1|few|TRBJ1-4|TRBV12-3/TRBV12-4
CASRWGQGSEKLFF
TGTGCCAGCAGGTGGGGACAGGGAAGTGAAAAACTGTTTTTT
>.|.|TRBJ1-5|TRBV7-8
CASSLSRLGTQLGQPQHF
TGTGCCAGCAGCTTATCAAGGCTCGGAACTCAACTCGGTCAGCCCCAGCATTTT
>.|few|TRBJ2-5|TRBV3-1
CASSHLSLYQETQYF
TGTGCCAGCAGCCATTTGAGTTTGTACCAAGAGACCCAGTACTTC
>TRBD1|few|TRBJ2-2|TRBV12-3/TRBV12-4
CASSRGQGALGELFF
TGTGCCAGCAGTAGGGGACAGGGGGCTCTCGGGGAGCTGTTTTTT
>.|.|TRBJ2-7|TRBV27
CASSLNSGRIKYEQYF
TGTGCCAGCAGTTTAAACTCGGGACGGATAAAGTACGAGCAGTACTTC
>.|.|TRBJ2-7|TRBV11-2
CASSLGTHHEQYF
TGTGCCAGCAGCTTGGGGACTCATCACGAGCAGTACTTC
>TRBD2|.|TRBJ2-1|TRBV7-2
CASSSRLAGGGGNEQFF
TGTGCCAGCAGCTCAAGACTAGCGGGAGGGGGTGGCAATGAGCAGTTCTTC
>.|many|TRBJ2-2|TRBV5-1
CASSLDVSGELFF
TGCGCCAGCAGCTTGGACGTCTCCGGGGAGCTGTTTTTT
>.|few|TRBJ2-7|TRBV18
CASSLSNAYEQYF
TGTGCCAGCTCCCTCTCAAACGCCTACGAGCAGTACTTC
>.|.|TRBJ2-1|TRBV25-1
CASSPRAPNEQFF
TGTGCCAGCAGTCCAAGGGCCCCCAATGAGCAGTTCTTC
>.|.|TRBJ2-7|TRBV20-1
CSAQNPGHSYEQYF
TGCAGTGCCCAAAACCCGGGACATTCCTACGAGCAGTACTTC
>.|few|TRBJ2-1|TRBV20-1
CSADKQDNEQFF
TGCAGTGCTGACAAACAAGACAATGAGCAGTTCTTC
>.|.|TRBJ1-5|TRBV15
CATLDRTLSNQPQHF
TGTGCCACCCTCGACAGGACATTAAGCAATCAGCCCCAGCATTTT
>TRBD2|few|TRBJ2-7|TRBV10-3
CAITATSGGGEQYF
TGTGCCATCACCGCGACTAGCGGGGGAGGCGAGCAGTACTTC
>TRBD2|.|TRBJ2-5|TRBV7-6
CASSFPRTSGQETQYF
TGTGCCAGCAGCTTTCCCCGGACTAGCGGCCAAGAGACCCAGTACTTC
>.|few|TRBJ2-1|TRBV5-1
CASSLGNYEQFF
TGCGCCAGCAGCTTAGGGAACTATGAGCAGTTCTTC
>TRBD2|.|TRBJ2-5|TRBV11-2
CASSLVLAGGNVQETQYF
TGTGCCAGCAGCTTAGTCCTAGCGGGGGGGAACGTCCAAGAGACCCAGTACTTC
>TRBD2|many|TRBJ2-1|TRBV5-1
CASRFSGNSYNEQFF
TGCGCCAGCAGGTTTAGCGGGAACTCCTACAATGAGCAGTTCTTC
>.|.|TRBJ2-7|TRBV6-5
CASSYSPLAAPYEQYF
TGTGCCAGCAGTTACTCACCGTTAGCGGCCCCCTACGAGCAGTACTTC
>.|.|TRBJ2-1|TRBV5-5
CASSPTSWASSYNEQFF
TGTGCCAGCAGCCCTACCTCCTGGGCGAGCTCCTACAATGAGCAGTTCTTC